Included here is one T cell receptor (beta chain) sequence, with context. An expansion of CD8+CD57+ cells by flow cytometry had been shown in patients chosen for sequencing. Severe acquired aplastic anemia was present in every patient. By the time of blood sampling, patients had still received no therapy. This entry comes from a study of CD8+CD57+ T cells in acquired aplastic anemia. Looking at the study overall: The mean DNA yield obtained from sorted CD4+ and CD8+ cells came to 3 to 3.5 ug.

Profiling that covered TCR beta VDJ and CDR3 relied on genomic DNA as its template. Using its own MiXCR run on the reads, TCRdb lists one record per CDR3 protein. The sample contains a few hundred thousand distinct CDR3 sequences, about 50% of which appear only once. The CDR3 totals 17 residues. With V trimmed by 6 bases and J by 9 bases, 13 bases remained unmatched. Germline V gene sequence: CDR1 WSHSY, CDR2 SAAADI. The receptor's source is a human donor with aplastic anemia. The V call is TRBV10-2, the J call TRBJ2-1, with 14 bases identical to TRBD2. The sequenced sample consisted of sorted CD4+, CD8+, or CD8+CD57+ T cells (not recorded which) from PBMCs. CDR3 in amino acids: CASSPGTSGRHFSEQFF. For the CDR3, the DNA is TGCGCCAGCAGCCCCGGGACTAGCGGGAGACACTTCAGTGAGCAGTTCTTC.